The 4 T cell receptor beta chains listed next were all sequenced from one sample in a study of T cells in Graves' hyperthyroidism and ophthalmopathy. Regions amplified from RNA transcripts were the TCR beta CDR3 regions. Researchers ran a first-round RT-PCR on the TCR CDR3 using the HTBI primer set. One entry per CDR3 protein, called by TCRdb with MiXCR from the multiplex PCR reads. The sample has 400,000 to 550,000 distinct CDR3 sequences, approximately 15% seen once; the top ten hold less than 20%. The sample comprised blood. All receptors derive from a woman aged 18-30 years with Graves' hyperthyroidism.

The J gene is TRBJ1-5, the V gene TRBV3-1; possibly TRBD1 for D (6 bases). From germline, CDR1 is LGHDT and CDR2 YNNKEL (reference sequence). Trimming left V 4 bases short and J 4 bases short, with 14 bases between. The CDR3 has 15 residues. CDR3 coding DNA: TGTGCCAGCAGCCCGACAGGCTATGGAAATCAGCCCCAGCATTTT. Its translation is CASSPTGYGNQPQHF. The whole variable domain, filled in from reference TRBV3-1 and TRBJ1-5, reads DTAVSQTPKYLVTQMGNDKSIKCEQNLGHDTMYWYKQDSKKFLKIMFSYNNKELIINETVPNRFSPKSPDKAHLNLHINSLELGDSAVYFCASSPTGYGNQPQHFGDGTRLSIL.

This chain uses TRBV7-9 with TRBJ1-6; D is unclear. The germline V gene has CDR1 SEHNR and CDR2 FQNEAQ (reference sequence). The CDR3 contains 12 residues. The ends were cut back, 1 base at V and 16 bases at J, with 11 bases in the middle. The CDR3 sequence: CASSLGGRHLHF. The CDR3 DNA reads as TGTGCCAGCAGCTTAGGAGGGCGTCATCTCCACTTT.

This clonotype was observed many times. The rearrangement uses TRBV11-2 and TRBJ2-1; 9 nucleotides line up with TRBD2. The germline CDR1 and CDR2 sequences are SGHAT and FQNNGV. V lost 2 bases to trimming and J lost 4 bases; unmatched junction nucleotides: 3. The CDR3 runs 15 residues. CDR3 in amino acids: CASSLSSGSYNEQFF. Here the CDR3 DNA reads TGTGCCAGCAGCTTAAGTAGCGGGAGTTACAATGAGCAGTTCTTC.

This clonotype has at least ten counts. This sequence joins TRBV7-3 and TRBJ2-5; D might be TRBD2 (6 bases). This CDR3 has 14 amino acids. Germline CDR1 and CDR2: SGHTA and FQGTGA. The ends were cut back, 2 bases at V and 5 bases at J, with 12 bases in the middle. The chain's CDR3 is CASSLGPSVETQYF. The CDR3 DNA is TGTGCCAGCAGCTTAGGCCCTAGCGTGGAGACCCAGTACTTC. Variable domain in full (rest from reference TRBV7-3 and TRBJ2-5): GAGVSQTPSNKVTEKGKYVELRCDPISGHTALYWYRQSLGQGPEFLIYFQGTGAADDSGLPNDRFFAVRPEGSVSTLKIQRTERGDSAVYLCASSLGPSVETQYFGPGTRLLVL.